This is a list of T cell receptor beta chains from one sample in a study of response to subunit inactivated influenza vaccine. TCRdb recomputed calls from the RT-PCR reads with MiXCR, one row per CDR3 protein. The sample yields around 570,000 distinct CDR3 sequences, around 11% seen once. This same sample was also taken into another study, of T cells expressing NK-cell markers.

The specimen was PBMCs from blood, collected on the day of vaccination. Every receptor here comes from a man between 50 and 59 years old who received an inactivated influenza vaccine. Each CDR3 is given with its conserved first and last residue. A D gene is named only where the DNA matches it firmly. The size entry is marked missing in some rows and otherwise reads once, few, many or a size class.

D gene: TRBD2; clone size: -; V gene: TRBV29-1; J gene: TRBJ2-1; CDR3 length: 18; CDR3 DNA: TGCAGCGTTGAAATAGGGACTAGCGTGGGGAGCTCCTACAATGAGCAGTTCTTC; CDR3 protein: CSVEIGTSVGSSYNEQFF
D gene: -; clone size: -; V gene: TRBV12-3/TRBV12-4; J gene: TRBJ2-1; CDR3 length: 16; CDR3 DNA: TGTGCCAGCAGCCGAGACTTCGCCAGCTCCTACAATGAGCAGTTCTTC; CDR3 protein: CASSRDFASSYNEQFF
D gene: TRBD1; clone size: -; V gene: TRBV5-6; J gene: TRBJ2-7; CDR3 length: 17; CDR3 DNA: TGTGCCAGCAGCCCCGGGACAGGGGGACGAGCTGATTACGAGCAGTACTTC; CDR3 protein: CASSPGTGGRADYEQYF
D gene: TRBD1; clone size: -; V gene: TRBV6-5; J gene: TRBJ2-1; CDR3 length: 12; CDR3 DNA: TGTGCCAGCAGACAAACAGGGGGAGGCCAGTTCTTC; CDR3 protein: CASRQTGGGQFF
D gene: -; clone size: -; V gene: TRBV5-1; J gene: TRBJ2-1; CDR3 length: 15; CDR3 DNA: TGCGCCAGCAGCTTGGACCTACAGGGGAGGGGTGAGCAGTTCTTC; CDR3 protein: CASSLDLQGRGEQFF
D gene: TRBD1; clone size: few; V gene: TRBV4-1; J gene: TRBJ1-2; CDR3 length: 15; CDR3 DNA: TGCGCCAGCAGCCAACCTTTAGGGACAGGGGGCCGCTACACCTTC; CDR3 protein: CASSQPLGTGGRYTF
D gene: -; clone size: few; V gene: TRBV7-6; J gene: TRBJ2-2; CDR3 length: 19; CDR3 DNA: TGTGCCAGCAGCTTAGTGGACAGTGTCCAACTTCTAAACACCGGGGAGCTGTTTTTT; CDR3 protein: CASSLVDSVQLLNTGELFF
D gene: -; clone size: -; V gene: TRBV6-5; J gene: TRBJ2-1; CDR3 length: 15; CDR3 DNA: TGTGCCAGCAGTTACGAGTTTTTATCGGTCAATGAGCAGTTCTTC; CDR3 protein: CASSYEFLSVNEQFF
D gene: TRBD1; clone size: many; V gene: TRBV4-1; J gene: TRBJ1-2; CDR3 length: 15; CDR3 DNA: TGCGCCAGCAGCCAAGATATCAACAGGGGCCTTGGCTACACCTTC; CDR3 protein: CASSQDINRGLGYTF
D gene: TRBD1; clone size: -; V gene: TRBV4-3; J gene: TRBJ2-7; CDR3 length: 16; CDR3 DNA: TGCGCCAGCAGCCAAGGTTTAGGGACAGGGGCGTACGAGCAGTACTTC; CDR3 protein: CASSQGLGTGAYEQYF
D gene: TRBD1; clone size: few; V gene: TRBV24-1; J gene: TRBJ2-1; CDR3 length: 14; CDR3 DNA: TGTGCCACCAGTGGACACAGGGGGACCAATGAGCAGTTCTTC; CDR3 protein: CATSGHRGTNEQFF
D gene: -; clone size: few; V gene: TRBV7-9; J gene: TRBJ1-5; CDR3 length: 13; CDR3 DNA: TGTGCCAGCACCCCAAACCATGATCAGCCCCAGCATTTT; CDR3 protein: CASTPNHDQPQHF
D gene: TRBD2; clone size: -; V gene: TRBV15; J gene: TRBJ2-7; CDR3 length: 18; CDR3 DNA: TGTGCCACCAGCAGAGAACTAGCGGGGGCCCTAACCTCCTACGAGCAGTACTTC; CDR3 protein: CATSRELAGALTSYEQYF
D gene: -; clone size: few; V gene: TRBV11-2; J gene: TRBJ2-3; CDR3 length: 12; CDR3 DNA: TGTGCCAGCAGCCGATTAGGGTTTGCGCAGTATTTT; CDR3 protein: CASSRLGFAQYF